The 10 T cell receptor beta chains presented below share a single source sample, sequenced in a study of control samples from healthy donors and cancer patients. The table came from immunoSEQ multiplex PCR; TCRdb's copy has only in-frame clones and leaves some out. The sample has 20,000 to 25,000 clones; around 83% are singletons. Sample: PBMCs. The receptors shown here come from a man aged 60 to 69 with head and neck cancer.

The chain is built from TRBV27 and TRBJ2-1; 12 nucleotides align to TRBD2. The CDR3 extends over 15 amino acids. Losses at the gene ends were 5 bases for V and 4 bases for J; bases not matched to a gene: 3. Per the germline V gene, CDR1 is MNHEY and CDR2 is SMNVEV (reference sequence). The CDR3 here is CASSPGTSGYNEQFF. The CDR3 DNA sequence: TGTGCCAGCAGTCCAGGGACTAGCGGGTACAATGAGCAGTTCTTC.

This clone was recorded a few times. The chain carries TRBV5-3 and TRBJ1-5; D call uncertain. TRBV5-3 is noted as an ORF with a role that remains uncertain. The CDR3 contains 14 residues. The ends were cut back, 0 bases at V and 4 bases at J, with 8 bases in the middle. In DNA form, the CDR3 reads TGTGCCAGAAGCTTGGAAAGGGTTAATCAGCCCCAGCATTTT. It encodes CARSLERVNQPQHF.

The chain employs TRBV11-3 and TRBJ1-1; 7 bases map to TRBD1. This CDR3 region has 13 residues. CDR1 is SGHNT and CDR2 is YENEEA in the germline V gene. V shed 5 bases and J 5 bases; nucleotides not matched to a gene: 5. The CDR3 region has the DNA TGTGCCAGCAGCAACCTCAGGGGGACTGAAGCTTTCTTT. Amino acids: CASSNLRGTEAFF.

The genes are TRBV3-1 (or the pseudogene TRBV3-2) and TRBJ1-1; the D is unclear. The CDR3 is 14 residues long. In germline, CDR1 is LGHDT, CDR2 YNNKEL (reference sequence). Trimming removed 4 bases from V and 6 bases from J, with 15 bases in between. The DNA of the CDR3 is TGTGCCAGCAGCCCCCCCTGGGGAGTCGCTGAAGCTTTCTTT. This gives the protein CASSPPWGVAEAFF.

The V call is TRBV24-1, the J call TRBJ2-3, with TRBD1 identical over 10 bases. CDR1 KGHDR and CDR2 SFDVKD come from the germline V gene. Germline trimming cut 4 bases from V and 3 bases from J; bases unmatched to any gene: 12. The CDR3 extends over 18 amino acids. The CDR3 loop reads CATSEPRDRGGRTDTQYF. The CDR3 DNA reads as TGTGCCACCAGTGAACCCCGGGACAGGGGCGGTAGAACAGATACGCAGTATTTT.

In its sample, this clone was seen a few times. The chain has TRBV19 and TRBJ2-2, with D unclear. CDR1 is LNHDA, CDR2 SQIVND, per germline (reference sequence). V gave up 0 bases and J gave up 5 bases, with 7 bases separating them. This CDR3 is built from 14 residues. CDR3 DNA: TGTGCCAGTAGTATAGATCTGGGTACCGGGGAGCTGTTTTTT. Encoded protein: CASSIDLGTGELFF.

The chain is built from TRBV5-1 and TRBJ2-5, with 7 bases fitting TRBD1. V trimming: 4 bases; J trimming: 5 bases; junction bases outside the gene matches: 11. There are 15 residues in the CDR3. CDR1 and CDR2 from the germline V gene are SGHRS and YFSETQ. The chain's CDR3 is CASSPGQSKWETQYF. DNA of the CDR3: TGCGCCAGCAGCCCGGGACAGTCTAAGTGGGAGACCCAGTACTTC.

The V and J genes are TRBV3-1 (or the pseudogene TRBV3-2) and TRBJ2-7, with D perhaps TRBD1 (6 bases). V lost 3 bases and J lost 1, with 7 bases in between. The germline CDR1 and CDR2 sequences are LGHDT and YNNKEL (reference sequence). The CDR3 consists of 13 residues. The CDR3 here is CASSQGHSYEQYF. Written as DNA, the CDR3 is TGTGCCAGCAGCCAGGGACATTCCTACGAGCAGTACTTC.

J is TRBJ2-7 and V is TRBV19; TRBD1 aligns across 9 bases. Germline CDR1 reads LNHDA; CDR2 reads SQIVND (reference sequence). Trimming took 6 bases from V and 6 from J; bases not matched to a gene: 12. The CDR3 loop spans 15 amino acids. This CDR3 reads CASSSPGQGEFEQYF. The CDR3 DNA reads as TGTGCCAGTAGCTCCCCGGGACAGGGAGAATTCGAGCAGTACTTC.

CDR3 region: CASSQGPRGTRGLNTEAFF. CDR3 in DNA: TGTGCCAGCAGCCAAGGGCCCCGAGGGACTCGGGGTCTGAACACTGAAGCTTTCTTT. The rearrangement uses TRBV3-1 (or the pseudogene TRBV3-2) and TRBJ1-1, with D maybe TRBD1 (5 bases). Trimming cost V 1 base and J 0 bases, with 21 bases left between them. Germline CDR1 and CDR2: LGHDT and YNNKEL (reference sequence). The CDR3 has 19 amino acids.